The entry that follows covers one TCR beta chain sequence. What this receptor recognizes is not known. The record has no base qualities; no much larger clone is one base away. The cohort was made up of approximately 670 healthy bone marrow donors. At the time of sampling, every cohort member was nominally healthy, though immune exposures that went unrecorded were likely present. The donor was CMV seropositive and belonged to the group of 250 to 300 seropositive cohort members. A peripheral blood sample was provided by each donor, and peripheral blood mononuclear cells were used for TCR beta sequencing. Genomic DNA was extracted from the blood cell samples with the Qiagen DNeasy Blood Extraction Kit. This entry comes from a study of cytomegalovirus exposure and HLA in healthy donors (TCRdb year 2017). With respect to the entire study: According to an earlier analysis of several hundred of the donors, 150 million to 200 million T cells yielded some 120 million unique TCR beta sequences and about 300 Gb of sequence data. An early release that covered about 600 HLA-typed donors contained about 300 gigabases of sequencing data and 80 million or so unique TCR sequences. Of the roughly 410 genotyped donors, over 80% were placed in the genetic ancestry cluster associated with self-reported Caucasian donors. The study aimed to test whether signatures of past pathogen exposure could be identified by cataloging public T cell receptors. The T cell repertoires of 550 to 850 subjects were profiled by immunosequencing and related to cytomegalovirus serostatus. A separate validation cohort of some 130 different subjects was used in addition to the roughly 670-subject first cohort. To predict cytomegalovirus infection status, the study combined high-throughput TCR immunosequencing, statistical association of individual TCRs with disease status, and machine learning. In a later analysis, previously published TCR beta repertoires from about 670 donors were re-analyzed and high-resolution HLA genotyping was added so that TCR occurrence patterns could be studied. The later analysis used no new phenotypic data to find candidate immune exposures, relying instead on TCR beta sequences and their occurrence across donors. An earlier analysis of 587 of the donors used high-throughput TCR beta sequencing to judge whether each TCR beta V gene segment behaved as functional or pseudogenic. Donor age, sex, ethnicity and CMV serostatus were compiled alongside the repertoire data. A later genetic analysis took genome-wide SNP genotypes for about 65% of the roughly 670 donors and used that subset as a discovery cohort. All discovery cohort repertoires had been generated on a single sequencing platform. Both class I and class II loci were covered by HLA typing, at four-digit resolution. The number of donors typed differed by locus, with 629-630 for A, B, C, DRB1 and DQB1, around 520 for DQA1, some 570 for DPA1, and some 440 for DPB1. Four to six DR-DQ haplotypes were handled as single units for association and clustering, since linkage in the cohort was strong. Among 350 to 400 genotyped donors of the cohort, an average of about 240,000 unique TCR beta nucleotide sequences were sequenced per donor, roughly 20% of them non-productive.

Libraries were made using the immunoSEQ multiplex PCR assay. A mixture of 60 forward primers for TCR Vbeta segments and 13 reverse primers for TCR Jbeta segments was used in the multiplex PCR. The CDR3 region of rearranged TCR beta genes was amplified from genomic DNA by a multiplex PCR assay. On the Illumina HiSeq System, the amplified TCR beta libraries were sequenced as 87-base-pair reads. Per the source publication's procedure: A later analysis counted about 80 million unique TCR beta chains across the 666 repertoires, and roughly 10 million of these chains were shared by at least two donors. Raw reads were error-corrected and collapsed into unique sequences by a nearest-neighbor algorithm in which closely related sequences were merged to remove PCR and sequencing errors. V, D and J gene segments were assigned by aligning CDR3 sequences to IMGT reference sequences. Each retained sequence needed at least a six-nucleotide match to both a V gene segment and a J gene segment. Rearrangements were classified as productive when the CDR3 lacked stop codons and remained in frame with V and J, and all other rearrangements were classified as non-productive. Following IMGT convention, CDR3 was defined as the stretch from the second conserved V-encoded cysteine to the conserved J-encoded phenylalanine. The earlier analysis of approximately 590 of the donors excluded any sequence lacking an unambiguous match to a single V gene segment. In an earlier analysis of 587 of the donors, a V segment was called functional when productive rearrangements were above 56.7%, and segregating when the standard deviation between donors exceeded 5%. A statistical classification framework was developed to diagnose cytomegalovirus status using the catalog of TCR beta chain sequences. In a later analysis, V and J genes were assigned by comparing TCR nucleotide sequences against IMGT/GENE-DB human TR gene sequences. In a later analysis, CDR3 sequences and most-parsimonious VDJ recombination scenarios were assigned using the TCRdist pipeline. In a later analysis, each TCR beta chain was defined by its CDR3 amino acid sequence together with its V-gene family, and reads lacking a unique V-gene family were excluded. A later analysis removed 500 to 600 highly shared, low-generation-probability nucleotide sequences to deal with suspected cross-contamination and a sequencing artifact. For each public chain, a later analysis derived a clonal expansion index from normalized ranks of inferred template counts within each repertoire. In a later analysis, generation probabilities were computed with a VDJ recombination model fitted to out-of-frame rearrangements, and the resulting probabilities were checked against IGoR. In a later analysis, hypergeometric tests were used to score TCR-TCR, TCR-HLA and TCR-CMV co-occurrence, with a repertoire-size bias correction applied to TCR pairs. In a later analysis, false discovery rates were estimated by permuting HLA or CMV assignments 20 times. A later analysis grouped co-occurring TCRs with DBSCAN, adding TCRdist sequence similarity when clustering within HLA-allele-positive subsets. For co-occurrence clustering, repertoires with fewer than 30,000 or more than 120,000 public chains were excluded, along with four or five repertoires with anomalous nucleotide sharing. In TCRdb, the immuneACCESS table is reduced to in-frame sequences with V and J assigned. These tables do not hold every clone; where another copy was compared, an unresolved V gene accounts for under half, and the others remain unexplained. The V and J calls and clone size were taken over from that table, and D and trimming were inferred from the DNA. The sample includes 90,000 or so clones, with about four fifths observed a single time. The ten largest make up about 3.4% of the sample.

What the authors observed across the whole study: Correlated functional status among segregating V segments might be attributable to linkage disequilibrium, but an unknown experimental factor could not be ruled out. In a later analysis, TCR association rates were found to vary across HLA loci, with the most associated TCRs seen for DRB1 alleles and the fewest for HLA-C alleles. Because HLA typing was unavailable for some donors at each locus, only the typed subset was used in association tests. In a later analysis, several top co-occurrence clusters were reported to appear linked to parvovirus B19, influenza, CMV and Epstein-Barr virus. The authors suggested that the approach could potentially be generalized to other disease states and immunological phenotypes. Cytomegalovirus status was reported to be diagnosed by the classifier with high specificity and sensitivity in both the original and validation cohorts. Most TCR sequences were seen in very few donors, while some public TCRs were found in many individuals. According to a later genetic analysis, donors in an Asian-associated ancestry cluster had fewer N-insertions in productive TCRs than the approximately 650-donor mean. In the study, some 160 TCR beta chains were listed as associated with cytomegalovirus. Most CMV-associated TCR beta chains appeared to be HLA-restricted in a later analysis, and the HLA associations seemed to be driven largely by CMV exposure. V-gene and J-gene trimming of TCR beta chains was associated with a missense DCLRE1C variant in a later genetic analysis, and the association was replicated in an independent cohort. A further reported finding was that TCR beta sequences accurately predicted the HLA-A and HLA-B alleles for most subjects in the first cohort. In a later analysis, HLA-associated TCR beta chains showed more clonal expansion and lower generation probabilities than non-associated chains that were equally common. The 87-base-pair reads could not distinguish some IMGT-functional V segments, including TRBV6-2 and TRBV6-3, so those segments were excluded. When HLA alleles, especially DR and DQ, strongly co-occurred, attributing TCR associations to individual alleles was difficult. A group of highly shared sequence variants was considered likely to be a technical artifact of the sequencing pipeline. In an earlier analysis of some 500 of the donors, most TCR beta V segments were observed in productive rearrangements about 90% or about 30% of the time, broadly matching IMGT annotations. Because counts were too low, some 17 rarely observed V segments, including chromosome 9 orphons, were excluded from the earlier analysis of several hundred of the donors. Specific HLA alleles were associated with 15,000 to 20,000 TCR beta sequences at a false discovery rate of 0.05 in a later analysis. In vitro tests confirmed that three of the cytomegalovirus-associated TCR beta chains recognize cytomegalovirus antigens. Roughly uniform sequencing depth across donors was assumed in presence/absence analyses, although this assumption may not hold. For the cohort, immune exposure information was limited to CMV serostatus. Only TCR beta chains were sequenced in this cohort, and the absence of alpha or paired-chain data limited detectable features.

In the germline V gene, CDR1 corresponds to SGHRS and CDR2 to YFSETQ. The CDR3 contains 15 residues, cysteine and phenylalanine counted. Only CDR3 DNA remains: 45 bases, in frame from the first base. V is reduced by 0 bases and J by 7 bases, leaving a spacing of 13 bases between them. The specimen sequenced was PBMCs. In this chain, TRBV5-1 is recombined with TRBJ1-4; TRBD1 is a weak D gene call, 6 bases matching. This receptor was obtained from a man aged 30 to 45 in good health and CMV-seropositive. The CDR3 sequence is CASSLGGRGREKLFF. The bases read TGCGCCAGCAGCTTGGGGGGCAGGGGACGTGAAAAACTGTTTTTT.